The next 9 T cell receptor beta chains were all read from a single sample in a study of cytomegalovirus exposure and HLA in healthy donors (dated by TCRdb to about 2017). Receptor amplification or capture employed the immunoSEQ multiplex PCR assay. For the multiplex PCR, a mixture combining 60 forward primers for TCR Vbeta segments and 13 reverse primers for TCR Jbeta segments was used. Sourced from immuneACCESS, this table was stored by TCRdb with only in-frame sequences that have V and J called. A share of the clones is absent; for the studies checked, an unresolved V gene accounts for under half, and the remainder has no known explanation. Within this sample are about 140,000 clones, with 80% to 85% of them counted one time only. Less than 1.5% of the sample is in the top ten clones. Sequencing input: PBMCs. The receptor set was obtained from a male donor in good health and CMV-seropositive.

Written as DNA, the CDR3 is TGCGCCAGCGGCGCGGCCAGAGGCACAGATACGCAGTATTTT. Translating it yields CASGAARGTDTQYF. This chain connects TRBV5-1 to TRBJ2-3; D is uncertain. The germline V gene encodes CDR1 SGHRS and CDR2 YFSETQ. The CDR3 spans 14 residues. V dropped 7 bases and J dropped 1 base, with 13 bases sitting between them.

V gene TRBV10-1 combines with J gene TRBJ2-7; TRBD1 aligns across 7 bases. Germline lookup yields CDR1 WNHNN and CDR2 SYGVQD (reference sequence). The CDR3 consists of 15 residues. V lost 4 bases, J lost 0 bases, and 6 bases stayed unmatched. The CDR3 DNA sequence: TGCGCCAGCAGTGGCACACAGGGGCCCTCCTACGAGCAGTACTTC. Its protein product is CASSGTQGPSYEQYF.

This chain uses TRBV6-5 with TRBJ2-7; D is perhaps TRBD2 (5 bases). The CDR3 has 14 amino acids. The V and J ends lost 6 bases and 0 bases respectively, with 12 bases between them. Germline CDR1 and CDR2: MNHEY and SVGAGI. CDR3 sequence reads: CASSPELVSYEQYF. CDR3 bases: TGTGCCAGCAGCCCCGAACTAGTCTCCTACGAGCAGTACTTC.

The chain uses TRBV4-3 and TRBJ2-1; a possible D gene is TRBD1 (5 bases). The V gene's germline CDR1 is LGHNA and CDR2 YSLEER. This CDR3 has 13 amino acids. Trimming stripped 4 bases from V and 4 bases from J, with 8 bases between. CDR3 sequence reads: CASSLQEYNEQFF. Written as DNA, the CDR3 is TGCGCCAGCAGCCTACAGGAGTACAATGAGCAGTTCTTC.

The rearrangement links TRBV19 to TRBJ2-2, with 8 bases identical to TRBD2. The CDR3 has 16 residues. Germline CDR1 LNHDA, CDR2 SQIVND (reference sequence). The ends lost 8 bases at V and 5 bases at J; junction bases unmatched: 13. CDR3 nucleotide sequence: TGTGCCAGTGCCCCGGGGGGGGGACGATGGACCGGGGAGCTGTTTTTT. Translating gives CASAPGGGRWTGELFF.

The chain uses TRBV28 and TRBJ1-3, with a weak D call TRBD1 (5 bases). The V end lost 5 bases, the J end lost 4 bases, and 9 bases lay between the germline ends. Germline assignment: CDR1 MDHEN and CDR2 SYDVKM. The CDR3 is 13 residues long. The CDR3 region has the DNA TGTGCCAGCAGTGTTGCAGGGGGAAACACCATATATTTT. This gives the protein CASSVAGGNTIYF. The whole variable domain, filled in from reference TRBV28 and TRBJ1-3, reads DVKVTQSSRYLVKRTGEKVFLECVQDMDHENMFWYRQDPGLGLRLIYFSYDVKMKEKGDIPEGYSVSREKKERFSLILESASTNQTSMYLCASSVAGGNTIYFGEGSWLTVV.

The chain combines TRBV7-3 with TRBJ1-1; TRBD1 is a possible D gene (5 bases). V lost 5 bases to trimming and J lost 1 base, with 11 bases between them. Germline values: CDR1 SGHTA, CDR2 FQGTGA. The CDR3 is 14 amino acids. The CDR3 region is CASSTDGGNTEAFF. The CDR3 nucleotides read TGTGCCAGCAGCACGGACGGGGGGAACACTGAAGCTTTCTTT.

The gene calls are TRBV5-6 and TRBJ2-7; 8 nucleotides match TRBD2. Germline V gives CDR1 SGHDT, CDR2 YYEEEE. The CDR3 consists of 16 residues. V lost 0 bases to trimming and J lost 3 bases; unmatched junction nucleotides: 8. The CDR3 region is CASSLGTGTRVYEQYF. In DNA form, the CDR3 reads TGTGCCAGCAGCTTGGGAACCGGGACTAGGGTCTACGAGCAGTACTTC.

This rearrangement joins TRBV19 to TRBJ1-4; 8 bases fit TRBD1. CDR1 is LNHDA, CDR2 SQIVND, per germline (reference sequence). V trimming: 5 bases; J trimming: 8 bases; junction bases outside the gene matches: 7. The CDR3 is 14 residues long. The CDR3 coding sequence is TGTGCCAGTAGTGTCGGACAGGGTTGGGAAAAACTGTTTTTT. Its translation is CASSVGQGWEKLFF.